These T cell receptor beta chains were read from a single sample in a study of shared T cell receptors in the human thymus. Using immunoSEQ multiplex PCR, the repertoire was profiled, and TCRdb retains in-frame clones only, with some absent. The data hold some 760,000 clones, with 80% to 90% observed a single time. This sample was shared with a second study, whose subject was human thymus T cells.

Source material: thymocytes. Receptors originate from a girl under two years old with a congenital heart defect. The CDR3 runs from the conserved cysteine through the conserved F or W. Fields, in order: D gene, clone size, J gene, V gene, CDR3 DNA, CDR3 protein. The D gene is left open where the match is weak. Where a row states a size, it is once, few, many or the class of an expanded clone; other rows omit it.

-	-	TRBJ1-1	TRBV28	TGTGCCAGCACCCTTCCTCCTGACACCATGAACACTGAAGCTTTCTTT	CASTLPPDTMNTEAFF
TRBD1	-	TRBJ2-3	TRBV7-9	TGTGCCAGCAGCTTAGGCCGGGGACAGTCCACAGATACGCAGTATTTT	CASSLGRGQSTDTQYF
TRBD2	-	TRBJ2-5	TRBV4-1	TGCGCCAGCAGCCCGAGGACTAGCGGGGGAGGACACCAAGAGACCCAGTACTTC	CASSPRTSGGGHQETQYF
TRBD2	-	TRBJ2-7	TRBV7-9	TGTGCCAGCAGCTTACCCTCGACTAGCGGGGGAAGTATCTCCTACGAGCAGTACTTC	CASSLPSTSGGSISYEQYF
TRBD1	-	TRBJ1-5	TRBV28	TGTGCCAGCAGTCCGGGACAGAAGAACGATCAGCCCCAGCATTTT	CASSPGQKNDQPQHF
TRBD1	-	TRBJ1-6	TRBV30	TGTGCCTGGAGTGTAATCTTAAAAGGGACAGGCCTAGGGTCACCCCTCCACTTT	CAWSVILKGTGLGSPLHF
-	-	TRBJ2-2	TRBV9	TGTGCCAGCAGCGTAGTAAGCGGGACAGGGAACACCGGGGAGCTGTTTTTT	CASSVVSGTGNTGELFF
TRBD1	-	TRBJ1-3	TRBV13	TGTGCCAGCAGCCCACGATCGGACAGGGTGATTTCTGGAAACACCATATATTTT	CASSPRSDRVISGNTIYF
-	-	TRBJ2-3	TRBV7-2	TGTGCCAGCAGCTATAGCGGAAGCACAGATACGCAGTATTTT	CASSYSGSTDTQYF
TRBD1	-	TRBJ2-7	TRBV7-9	TGTGCCAGCAGCATCCGGCGAGTAGGGACAGGGGTCCACGAGCAGTACTTC	CASSIRRVGTGVHEQYF
TRBD1	-	TRBJ2-5	TRBV9	TGTGCCAGCAGCGTAGACTTGCAGGGGGCTGGGGAGACCCAGTACTTC	CASSVDLQGAGETQYF
TRBD2	-	TRBJ2-5	TRBV5-4	TGTGCCAGCAGCTTGGGGACTAGCGGGGGGGAGCCTCCAGAGACCCAGTACTTC	CASSLGTSGGEPPETQYF
TRBD1	-	TRBJ2-7	TRBV11-2	TGTGCCAGCAGCTTAGTGGGACAGGGTATGCCCTACGAGCAGTACTTC	CASSLVGQGMPYEQYF
TRBD1	-	TRBJ2-3	TRBV10-3	TGTGCCATCAGTGCCGACAGGGGGGGAGGAACAGATACGCAGTATTTT	CAISADRGGGTDTQYF
-	-	TRBJ1-3	TRBV14	TGTGCCAGCAGCCAAGATCGTGCTGGGAGGCGTAAGACTGGAAACACCATATATTTT	CASSQDRAGRRKTGNTIYF
TRBD1	-	TRBJ1-1	TRBV5-1	TGCGCCAGCAGCTTGGATGGGACAGGGGTTTTAACTGAAGCTTTCTTT	CASSLDGTGVLTEAFF
-	-	TRBJ2-1	TRBV7-9	TGTGCCAGCACCCCACTTAGCGGCCCTGGCAATGAGCAGTTCTTC	CASTPLSGPGNEQFF
-	-	TRBJ1-2	TRBV19	TGTGCCAGTAGTAACACCGCAGGTACGGCTTGGTATGGCTACACCTTC	CASSNTAGTAWYGYTF
-	once	TRBJ1-2	TRBV9	TGTGCCAGCAGCGTAGGTTATGGAGGGCCCTACACCTTC	CASSVGYGGPYTF
-	-	TRBJ2-7	TRBV7-9	TGTGCCAGCAGCTTAACCCCCCGGGAACCCACGAACTACGAGCAGTACTTC	CASSLTPREPTNYEQYF
-	-	TRBJ1-1	TRBV18	TGTGCCAGCTCACCGGTTCGGGGAGGGGTGGTGAGGACTGAAGCTTTCTTT	CASSPVRGGVVRTEAFF
-	-	TRBJ2-1	TRBV27	TGTGCCAGCAGTCTATTTCTAAGCTCCTACAATGAGCAGTTCTTC	CASSLFLSSYNEQFF
-	-	TRBJ2-2	TRBV9	TGTGCCAGCAGCGTAGACCGGGGGATGAACACCGGGGAGCTGTTTTTT	CASSVDRGMNTGELFF
-	-	TRBJ1-2	TRBV5-8	TGTGCCAGCAGCTCGAGACCCCGGGATAACTATGGCTACATCTTC	CASSSRPRDNYGYIF
-	-	TRBJ1-2	TRBV10-1	TGCGCCAGCAGTGCGGGGGGACGGGGTGATGGCTACACCTTC	CASSAGGRGDGYTF
-	-	TRBJ1-1	TRBV19	TGTGCCAGTACCACCCCGGGGGGCCTGGGGCGGAGTGAAGCTTTCTTT	CASTTPGGLGRSEAFF
TRBD1	-	TRBJ2-6	TRBV4-1	TGCGCCAGCAGCCATGGCCATAGCGGCTGGACAGGGCCCTCCTCTGGGGCCAACGTCCTGACTTTC	CASSHGHSGWTGPSSGANVLTF
TRBD2	-	TRBJ2-3	TRBV28	TGTGCCAGCAGTCCCCGAACTCTAGCGGGCGGTTGTGATACGCAGTATTTT	CASSPRTLAGGCDTQYF
-	-	TRBJ2-1	TRBV18	TGTGCCAGCTCACCAGGTAGCCACAATGAGCAGTTCTTC	CASSPGSHNEQFF
-	-	TRBJ1-2	TRBV28	TGTGCCAGCAGTGTAGTCAGTCGACTTAACTATGGCTACACCTTC	CASSVVSRLNYGYTF
TRBD2	-	TRBJ2-5	TRBV15	TGTGCCACCAGCAGAGTGAGGACTAGCGGGGGGCGCCGAGAGACCCAGTACTTC	CATSRVRTSGGRRETQYF
-	-	TRBJ2-4	TRBV2	TGTGCCAGCAGTGGGATCTGGGGGCCTAAAAACATTCAGTACTTC	CASSGIWGPKNIQYF
-	once	TRBJ2-3	TRBV23-1	TGCGCCAGCAGTCCCCCGGGACACTGCACAGATACGCAGTATTTT	CASSPPGHCTDTQYF
-	-	TRBJ2-2	TRBV27	TGTGCCAGCAGTGCATCAGGGGGAGGGCTGTTTTTT	CASSASGGGLFF
-	-	TRBJ2-5	TRBV5-6	TGTGCCAGCAGGAACAGGGTTGGAGAGACCCAGTACTTC	CASRNRVGETQYF
-	-	TRBJ1-4	TRBV9	TGTGCCAGCAGCGTAGTGGGCAGACCTAATGAAAAACTGTTTTTT	CASSVVGRPNEKLFF
-	-	TRBJ2-7	TRBV11-2	TGTGCCAGCATCTTCAAAGCGGACCGCCGCGCCTACTTC	CASIFKADRRAYF
-	-	TRBJ2-7	TRBV21-1	TGTGCCAGCAGCACTCTCCGGGACAGGTCCCGGAACGAGCAGTACTTC	CASSTLRDRSRNEQYF
TRBD2	-	TRBJ2-5	TRBV5-1	TGCGCCAGCAGCTTGAATAGCGGGGGTACTCAAGAGACCCAGTACTTC	CASSLNSGGTQETQYF
TRBD1	-	TRBJ1-4	TRBV14	TGTGCCAGCAGCCAAGATTCGGGGACAGGGGAGGATAGGGAAAAACTGTTTTTT	CASSQDSGTGEDREKLFF
-	few	TRBJ1-2	TRBV7-9	TGTGCCAGCAGCTTAGTCACGGGCCCCAAACACAGGGAAGACTATGGCTACACCTTC	CASSLVTGPKHREDYGYTF
TRBD2	-	TRBJ2-2	TRBV5-1	TGCGCCAGCAGCGTGTACCTACTAGCGGGGCGGCCCGGCGGGGAGCTGTTTTTT	CASSVYLLAGRPGGELFF
TRBD1	-	TRBJ1-5	TRBV28	TGTGCCAGCACCTTCGGGACAGGGCGCGCCTATAGCAATCAGCCCCAGCATTTT	CASTFGTGRAYSNQPQHF
-	-	TRBJ1-4	TRBV28	TGTGCCAGCAGTTTAGGCAGGTTTGAAAAACTGTTTTTT	CASSLGRFEKLFF
-	-	TRBJ2-5	TRBV9	TGTGCCAGCAGCGTAGGGCACAGCCCTGGCCAAGAGACCCAGTACTTC	CASSVGHSPGQETQYF
-	-	TRBJ1-2	TRBV10-1	TGCGCCAGTCGTAGTGTTTGGCATCAGGTTCGCGTACAGAACTATGGCTACACCTTC	CASRSVWHQVRVQNYGYTF
-	-	TRBJ2-3	TRBV6-1	TGTGCCAGCAGTGGAAGTGGCGGGGGCACAGATACGCAGTATTTT	CASSGSGGGTDTQYF
-	once	TRBJ1-4	TRBV21-1	TGTGCCAGCAGAACCAGACGCGGCCCTAATGAAAAACTGTTTTTT	CASRTRRGPNEKLFF
-	-	TRBJ2-5	TRBV7-9	TGTGCCAGCAGCTTAGCGGGGGCACAAGAGACCCAGTACTTC	CASSLAGAQETQYF
TRBD2	-	TRBJ2-1	TRBV7-2	TGTGCCAGCAGCTCAGGGACTAGCGGGGGCGACAATGAGCAGTTCTTC	CASSSGTSGGDNEQFF
-	-	TRBJ2-1	TRBV4-1	TGCGCCAGCAGCCAAGATATTTCAGGGGAACCGTTCTTC	CASSQDISGEPFF
TRBD2	-	TRBJ2-1	TRBV7-2	TGTGCCAGCAGCTTAGACATTAGCGGGGCGGAAATGTTCGATGAGCAGTTCTTC	CASSLDISGAEMFDEQFF